What follows are 2 T cell receptor beta chains derived from one specimen sequenced in a study of spatial heterogeneity in lung cancer. Whole-study findings and limits: Tumor mutation counts were tracked by expanded intratumoral alpha and beta TCR counts.

What these receptors recognize is not known. TCRdb used MiXCR to reprocess the 5' RACE reads, holding one entry per CDR3 protein. The table shows several thousand distinct CDR3 sequences, with roughly a sixth occurring only once. Time point given: sample taken at primary tumor resection. Sequenced material: lung tumor tissue, taken at surgery. Receptors were obtained from a male donor with early-stage non-small cell lung cancer.

This clonotype showed up many times. The chain uses TRBV28 and TRBJ1-2, with TRBD1 matching over 8 bases. V lost 6 bases and J lost 7; bases outside the gene matches: 7. The CDR3 has 13 residues. CDR1 and CDR2 from the germline V gene are MDHEN and SYDVKM. CDR3 residues: CASSLTGGGGYTF. CDR3 in DNA: TGTGCCAGCAGCCTAACAGGGGGGGGTGGCTACACCTTC.

Relative to its sample, this clonotype is large. The chain recombines TRBV7-2 with TRBJ2-3; D is possibly TRBD2 (5 bases). The germline V gene encodes CDR1 SGHTA and CDR2 FQGNSA. The germline V and J ends were trimmed by 1 base and 4 bases, with 18 bases remaining between them. The CDR3 runs 17 residues. The CDR3 protein is CASSLVRASRWPDTQYF. CDR3 nucleotide sequence: TGTGCCAGCAGCTTAGTAAGGGCTAGCAGGTGGCCAGATACGCAGTATTTT.